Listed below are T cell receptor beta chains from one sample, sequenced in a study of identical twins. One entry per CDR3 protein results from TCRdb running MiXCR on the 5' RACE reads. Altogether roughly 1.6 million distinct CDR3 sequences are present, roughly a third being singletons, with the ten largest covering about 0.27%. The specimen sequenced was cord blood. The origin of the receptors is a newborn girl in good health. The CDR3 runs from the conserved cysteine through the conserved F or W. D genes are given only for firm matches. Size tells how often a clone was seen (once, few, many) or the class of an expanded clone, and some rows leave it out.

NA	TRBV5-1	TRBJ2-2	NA	TGCGCCAGCAGCTTTGGCAATAGCGTCGGCACCGGGGAGCTGTTTTTT	CASSFGNSVGTGELFF
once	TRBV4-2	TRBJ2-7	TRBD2	TGTGCCAGCAGCCAAGCCCGGGGGGTCCTTTACAATGAGCAGTACTTC	CASSQARGVLYNEQYF
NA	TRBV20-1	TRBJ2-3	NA	TGCAGTGCTTCCCCGACCGGAGATACGCAGTATTTT	CSASPTGDTQYF
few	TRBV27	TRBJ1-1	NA	TGTGCCTCTGCAGGGCTGAACACTGAAGCTTTCTTT	CASAGLNTEAFF
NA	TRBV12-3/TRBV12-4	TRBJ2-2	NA	TGTGCCAGCAGTCCCCCCAGGGTAGCGAACACCGGGGAGCTGTTTTTT	CASSPPRVANTGELFF
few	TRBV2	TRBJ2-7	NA	TGTGCCAGCAGTGAACCGGGCGAGCAGTACTTC	CASSEPGEQYF
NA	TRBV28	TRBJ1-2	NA	TGTGCCAGCGGCTACCGGGACATAATCCCCTATGGCTACACCTTC	CASGYRDIIPYGYTF
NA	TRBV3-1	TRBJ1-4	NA	TGTGCCAGCAGCCCTGGGACATCTGAAGAAAAACTGTTTTTT	CASSPGTSEEKLFF
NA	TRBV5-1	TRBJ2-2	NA	TGCGCCAGCAGCTTCTCGCTAGCCACGAACACCGGGGAGCTGTTTTTT	CASSFSLATNTGELFF
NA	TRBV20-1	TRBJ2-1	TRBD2	TGCAGTGCTAGAGAGCGACTAGCGGGAGGAGGGGACTCCTACAATGAGCAGTTCTTC	CSARERLAGGGDSYNEQFF
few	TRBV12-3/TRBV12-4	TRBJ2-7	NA	TGTGCCAGCAGCCCGGGACTCCGTTCCTACGAGCAGTACTTC	CASSPGLRSYEQYF
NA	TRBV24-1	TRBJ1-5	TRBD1	TGTGCCACCAGTCCACAGGGGGCTCAGCCCCAGCATTTT	CATSPQGAQPQHF
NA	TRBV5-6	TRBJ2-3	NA	TGTGCCAGCAGCTCCCCCCGCCCCACAGATACGCAGTATTTT	CASSSPRPTDTQYF
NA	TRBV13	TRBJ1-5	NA	TGTGCCAGCAGCTTGGCAGGGGAAGGGAGTCAGCCCCAGCATTTT	CASSLAGEGSQPQHF
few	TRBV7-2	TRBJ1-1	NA	TGTGCCAGCAGCCGAACCCCCAACACTGAAGCTTTCTTT	CASSRTPNTEAFF
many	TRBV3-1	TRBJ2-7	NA	TGTGCCAGCAGCCGCTCCTACGAGCAGTACTTC	CASSRSYEQYF
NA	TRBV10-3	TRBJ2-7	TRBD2	TGTGCCATCAGTGAGCCGCGGACTAGCGGGCTCTCCTACAATGAGCAGTACTTC	CAISEPRTSGLSYNEQYF
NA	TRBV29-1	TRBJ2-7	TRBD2	TGCAGCATACGAAGACTAGCGGTCTCCTACGAGCAGTACTTC	CSIRRLAVSYEQYF
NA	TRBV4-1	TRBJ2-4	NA	TGCGCCAGCAGCCCACTAGTTATGACGGCTAAAAACATTCAGTACTTC	CASSPLVMTAKNIQYF
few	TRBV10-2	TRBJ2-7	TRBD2	TGCGCCGGTGGACTAGTCCCCAACGAGCAGTACTTC	CAGGLVPNEQYF
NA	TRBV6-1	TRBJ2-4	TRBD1	TGTGCCAGCAGTGCCTGGACAGGACTGAACATTCAGTACTTC	CASSAWTGLNIQYF
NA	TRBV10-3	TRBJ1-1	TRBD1	TGTGCCATCAGTGAGGGGGACAGGGGGCGCGGGACTGAAGCTTTCTTT	CAISEGDRGRGTEAFF
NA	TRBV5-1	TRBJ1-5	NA	TGTGCCAGCAGTTTAGATGCCAATCAGCCCCAGCATTTT	CASSLDANQPQHF
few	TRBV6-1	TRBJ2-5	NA	TGTGCCAGCAGTGAAGCGGCGCAGGGCTTTGGGGAGACCCAGTACTTC	CASSEAAQGFGETQYF
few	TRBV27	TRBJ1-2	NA	TGTGCCAGCAGTTTCTCCACAGGGATCTATGGCTACACCTTC	CASSFSTGIYGYTF
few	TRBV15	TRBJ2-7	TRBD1	TGTGCCACCAGCATATTAGACAGGGACAATGAGCAGTACTTC	CATSILDRDNEQYF
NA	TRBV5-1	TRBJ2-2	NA	TGCGCCAGCAGCTTTTTAACAGGGCCGAACACCGGGGAGCTGTTTTTT	CASSFLTGPNTGELFF
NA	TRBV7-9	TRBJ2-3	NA	TGTGCCAGCAGCTTAAGAGGTTTAAGCACAGATACGCAGAATTTT	CASSLRGLSTDTQNF
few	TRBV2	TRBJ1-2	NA	TGTGCCAGCAGCCGGACAGCCCTAAACTATGGCTACACCTTC	CASSRTALNYGYTF
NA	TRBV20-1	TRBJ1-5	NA	TGCAGTGCTAGACTTGCGGGGGGGGCAGAGCAGCCCCAGCATTTT	CSARLAGGAEQPQHF
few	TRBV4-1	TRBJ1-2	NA	TGCGCCAGCAGCCAAGAGGTCAACAACTATGGCTACACCTTC	CASSQEVNNYGYTF
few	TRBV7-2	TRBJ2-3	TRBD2	TGTGCCAGCAGCTTAACGGCGACTAGCGGGGGGGCCGCGCAGTATTTT	CASSLTATSGGAAQYF
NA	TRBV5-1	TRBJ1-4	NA	TGCGCCAGCAGCTTGAACAGGTGGAATGAAAAACTGTTTTTT	CASSLNRWNEKLFF
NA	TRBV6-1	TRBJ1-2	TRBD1	TGTGCCAGCAGTAAGGGACAGGGGGCGTCTAACTATGGCTACACCTTC	CASSKGQGASNYGYTF
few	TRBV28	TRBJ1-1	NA	TGTGCCAGCAGTTTATGGAGCCTGGGGAACACTGAAGCTTTCTTT	CASSLWSLGNTEAFF
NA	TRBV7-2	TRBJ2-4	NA	TGTGCCAGCAGCCCCGGGAACTCGATAGCCAAAAACATTCAGTACTTC	CASSPGNSIAKNIQYF
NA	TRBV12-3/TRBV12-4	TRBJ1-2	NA	TGTGCCAGCAGCAGGACCTTTGTAGCGGATGGCTACACCTTC	CASSRTFVADGYTF
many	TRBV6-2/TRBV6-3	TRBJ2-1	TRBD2	TGTGCCAGCAGTTACTCCCATCAGCGGGGGATGTACAATGAGCAGTTCTTC	CASSYSHQRGMYNEQFF
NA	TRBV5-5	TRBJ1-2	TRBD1	TGTGCCAGCAGCTCCCGGACAGGGGGCCTTTCCTTCTATGGCTACACCTTC	CASSSRTGGLSFYGYTF
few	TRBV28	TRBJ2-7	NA	TGTGCCAGCAGCCAAGGCCTGGGAAGCGTCAACGAGCAGTACTTC	CASSQGLGSVNEQYF
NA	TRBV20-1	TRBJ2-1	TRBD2	TGCAGTGCTTCCTCCCCGGGACTAGCGACGGGTAGCTCCTACAATGAGCAGTTCTTC	CSASSPGLATGSSYNEQFF
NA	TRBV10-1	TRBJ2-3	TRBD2	TGCGCCAGCAGCGCAGATACTAGCGGGGTGGCGATCACAGATACGCAGTATTTT	CASSADTSGVAITDTQYF
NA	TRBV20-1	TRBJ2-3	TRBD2	TGCAGTGCTTCGACTAGCGCAGATACGCAGTATTTT	CSASTSADTQYF
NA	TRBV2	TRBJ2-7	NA	TGTGCCAGCAGTCCCCAAACGGGAGTTCTCACCGAGCAGTACTTC	CASSPQTGVLTEQYF
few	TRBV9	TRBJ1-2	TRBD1	TGTGCCAGCAGCGTAGGGACAGGGTATTACTATGGCTACACCTTC	CASSVGTGYYYGYTF
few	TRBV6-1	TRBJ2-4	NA	TGTGCCAGCAGTGAACGAGGCAGGGCAGACATTCAGTACTTC	CASSERGRADIQYF
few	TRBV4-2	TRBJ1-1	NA	TGTGCCAGCAGCCAAAAGGGCGGTGACACTGAAGCTTTCTTT	CASSQKGGDTEAFF
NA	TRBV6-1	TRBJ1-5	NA	TGTGCCAGCAGTGACGGGGTTTTTCAGAATCAGCCCCAGCATTTT	CASSDGVFQNQPQHF
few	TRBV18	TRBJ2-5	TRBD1	TGTGCCACCCTACCGGACAGGGAAGAGACCCAGTACTTC	CATLPDREETQYF
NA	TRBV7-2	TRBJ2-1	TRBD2	TGTGCCAGCAGCTTAGGCGGGGGGAGTGATGAGCAGTTCTTC	CASSLGGGSDEQFF
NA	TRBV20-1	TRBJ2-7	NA	TGCAGTGCTAGAGATAGGGCCGGGAATCCCTACGAGCAGTACTTC	CSARDRAGNPYEQYF
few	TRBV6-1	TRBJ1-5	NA	TGTGCCAGCAGTTCAGAGTTATATAGCAATCAGCCCCAGCATTTT	CASSSELYSNQPQHF
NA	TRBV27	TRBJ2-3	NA	TGTGCCAGCAGTTTATCGTCGGACCGCACAGATACGCAGTATTTT	CASSLSSDRTDTQYF
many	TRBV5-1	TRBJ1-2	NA	TGCGCCAGCAGCTTGACCAGAAATGGCTACACCTTC	CASSLTRNGYTF
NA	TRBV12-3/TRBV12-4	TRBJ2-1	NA	TGTGCCAGCAGTTTAATGACTAATGAGCAGTTCTTC	CASSLMTNEQFF